This T cell receptor beta chain appears in the sequencing data of a study of T-cell memory formation after mild COVID-19. Using its own MiXCR run on the 5' RACE reads, TCRdb lists one record per CDR3 protein. Here the sample spans about 560,000 distinct CDR3 sequences, under 20% being singletons. Looked up from germline, CDR1 is DFQATT and CDR2 is SNEGSKA (reference sequence). The CDR3 loop spans 15 amino acids. This clonotype was seen a handful of times. The V call is TRBV20-1, the J call TRBJ2-3; maybe TRBD2 (7 bases). The specimen sequenced was PBMCs or a T cell subset sorted from them (not recorded which). The sequence derives from an adult woman who had mild COVID-19 (a few samples of this study predate the infection). Cell type and time point are not known. DNA of the CDR3: TGCAGCGGCCTACCACGGGGGGCCCACACAGATACGCAGTATTTT. Translating gives CSGLPRGAHTDTQYF.